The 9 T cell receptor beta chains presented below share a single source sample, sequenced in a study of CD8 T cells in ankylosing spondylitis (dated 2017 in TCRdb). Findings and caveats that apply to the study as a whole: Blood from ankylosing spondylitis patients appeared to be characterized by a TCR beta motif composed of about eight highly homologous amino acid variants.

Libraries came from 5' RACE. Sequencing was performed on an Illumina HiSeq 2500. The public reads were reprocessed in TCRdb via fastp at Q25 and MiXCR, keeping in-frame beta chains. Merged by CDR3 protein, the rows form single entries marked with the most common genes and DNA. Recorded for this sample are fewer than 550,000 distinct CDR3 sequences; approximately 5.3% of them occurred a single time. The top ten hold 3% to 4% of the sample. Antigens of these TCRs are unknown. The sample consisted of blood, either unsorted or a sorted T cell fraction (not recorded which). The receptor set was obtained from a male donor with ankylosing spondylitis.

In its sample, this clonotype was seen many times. The CDR3 bases are TGTGCCAGCAGCCCACAGGGACCGAACACCGGGGAGCTGTTTTTT. Translating it yields CASSPQGPNTGELFF. The chain employs TRBV2 and TRBJ2-2; TRBD1 is a possible D gene (6 bases). Per the germline V gene, CDR1 is SNHLY and CDR2 is FYNNEI. V gave up 6 bases and J gave up 0 bases, with 11 bases separating them. The length of the CDR3 is 15 residues.

CDR3 DNA sequence: TGCGCCAGCAGCCAAGATTGGGCGGGGATTAACACAGATACGCAGTATTTT. It specifies CASSQDWAGINTDTQYF. The chain couples TRBV4-1 to TRBJ2-3; a possible D gene is TRBD2 (6 bases). This CDR3 region has 17 residues. In germline, CDR1 is MGHRA, CDR2 YSYEKL. Trimming took off 0 bases at V and 2 bases at J, with 15 bases between the two ends.

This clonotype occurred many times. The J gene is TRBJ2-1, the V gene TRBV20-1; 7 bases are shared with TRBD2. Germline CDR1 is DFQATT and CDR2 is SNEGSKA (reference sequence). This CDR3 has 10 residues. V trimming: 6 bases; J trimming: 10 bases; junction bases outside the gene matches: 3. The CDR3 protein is CSAPGGEQFF. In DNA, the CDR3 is TGCAGTGCACCGGGGGGAGAGCAGTTCTTC.

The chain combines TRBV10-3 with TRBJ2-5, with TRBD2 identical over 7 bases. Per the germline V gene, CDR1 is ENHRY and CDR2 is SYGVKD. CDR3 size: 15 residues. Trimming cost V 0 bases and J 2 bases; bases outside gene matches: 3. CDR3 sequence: CAISESRGIQETQYF. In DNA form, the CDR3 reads TGTGCCATCAGTGAGTCGCGGGGGATACAAGAGACCCAGTACTTC.

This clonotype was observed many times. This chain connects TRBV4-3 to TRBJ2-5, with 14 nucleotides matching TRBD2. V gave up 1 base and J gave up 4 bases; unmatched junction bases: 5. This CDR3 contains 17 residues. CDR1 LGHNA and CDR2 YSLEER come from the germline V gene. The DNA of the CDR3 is TGCGCCAGCAGCCAAGGACTAGCGGGAGGGCCTAGAGAGACCCAGTACTTC. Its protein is CASSQGLAGGPRETQYF.

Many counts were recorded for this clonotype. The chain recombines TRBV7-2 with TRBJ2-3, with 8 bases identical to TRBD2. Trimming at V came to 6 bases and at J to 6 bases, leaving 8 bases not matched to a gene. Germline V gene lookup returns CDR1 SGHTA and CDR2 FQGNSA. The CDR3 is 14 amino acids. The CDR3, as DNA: TGTGCCAGCAGACCCGCTAGCGGGTGGGATACGCAGTATTTT. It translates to CASRPASGWDTQYF.

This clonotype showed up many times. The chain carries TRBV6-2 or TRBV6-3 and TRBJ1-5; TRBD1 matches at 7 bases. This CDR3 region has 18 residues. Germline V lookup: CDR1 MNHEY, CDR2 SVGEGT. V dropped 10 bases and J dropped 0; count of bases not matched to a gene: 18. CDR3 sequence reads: CATQRTGEHFYSNQPQHF. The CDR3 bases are TGTGCCACCCAAAGGACAGGCGAACATTTTTATAGCAATCAGCCCCAGCATTTT.

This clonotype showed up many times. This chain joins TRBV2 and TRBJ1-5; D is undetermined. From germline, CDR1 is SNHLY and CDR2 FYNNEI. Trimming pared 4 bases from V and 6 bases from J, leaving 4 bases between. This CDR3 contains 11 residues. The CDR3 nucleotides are TGTGCCAGCAGTGTTTCTCAGCCCCAGCATTTT. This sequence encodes CASSVSQPQHF. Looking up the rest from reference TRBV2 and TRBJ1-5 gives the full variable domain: EPEVTQTPSHQVTQMGQEVILRCVPISNHLYFYWYRQILGQKVEFLVSFYNNEISEKSEIFDDQFSVERPDGSNFTLKIRSTKLEDSAMYFCASSVSQPQHFGDGTRLSIL.

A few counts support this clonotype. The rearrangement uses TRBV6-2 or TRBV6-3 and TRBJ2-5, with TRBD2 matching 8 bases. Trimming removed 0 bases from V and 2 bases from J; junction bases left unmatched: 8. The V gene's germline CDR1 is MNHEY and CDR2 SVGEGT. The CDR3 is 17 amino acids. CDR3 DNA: TGTGCCAGCAGTTACTCGATCGCGCGGGGGGATCAAGAGACCCAGTACTTC. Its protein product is CASSYSIARGDQETQYF.